This T cell receptor beta chain derives from a study of STAT5B mutations in CD4+ large granular lymphocyte leukemia. Some clones are missing from TCRdb's copy, which holds only in-frame ones; the method was immunoSEQ multiplex PCR. The table records about 32,000 clones, approximately 80% of them present only once. The V gene's germline CDR1 is SGHAT and CDR2 FQNNGV. This CDR3 contains 16 residues. V gave up 4 bases and J gave up 5 bases; unmatched junction bases: 5. Material for sequencing was CD4+ T cells from blood buffy coats. V is TRBV11-2 and J is TRBJ2-1; 13 bases agree with TRBD2. This clonotype was sampled from a human donor in good health. Written as DNA, the CDR3 is TGTGCCAGCAGCTCGGAACTAGCGGGAGGGAACAATGAGCAGTTCTTC. This gives the protein CASSSELAGGNNEQFF.